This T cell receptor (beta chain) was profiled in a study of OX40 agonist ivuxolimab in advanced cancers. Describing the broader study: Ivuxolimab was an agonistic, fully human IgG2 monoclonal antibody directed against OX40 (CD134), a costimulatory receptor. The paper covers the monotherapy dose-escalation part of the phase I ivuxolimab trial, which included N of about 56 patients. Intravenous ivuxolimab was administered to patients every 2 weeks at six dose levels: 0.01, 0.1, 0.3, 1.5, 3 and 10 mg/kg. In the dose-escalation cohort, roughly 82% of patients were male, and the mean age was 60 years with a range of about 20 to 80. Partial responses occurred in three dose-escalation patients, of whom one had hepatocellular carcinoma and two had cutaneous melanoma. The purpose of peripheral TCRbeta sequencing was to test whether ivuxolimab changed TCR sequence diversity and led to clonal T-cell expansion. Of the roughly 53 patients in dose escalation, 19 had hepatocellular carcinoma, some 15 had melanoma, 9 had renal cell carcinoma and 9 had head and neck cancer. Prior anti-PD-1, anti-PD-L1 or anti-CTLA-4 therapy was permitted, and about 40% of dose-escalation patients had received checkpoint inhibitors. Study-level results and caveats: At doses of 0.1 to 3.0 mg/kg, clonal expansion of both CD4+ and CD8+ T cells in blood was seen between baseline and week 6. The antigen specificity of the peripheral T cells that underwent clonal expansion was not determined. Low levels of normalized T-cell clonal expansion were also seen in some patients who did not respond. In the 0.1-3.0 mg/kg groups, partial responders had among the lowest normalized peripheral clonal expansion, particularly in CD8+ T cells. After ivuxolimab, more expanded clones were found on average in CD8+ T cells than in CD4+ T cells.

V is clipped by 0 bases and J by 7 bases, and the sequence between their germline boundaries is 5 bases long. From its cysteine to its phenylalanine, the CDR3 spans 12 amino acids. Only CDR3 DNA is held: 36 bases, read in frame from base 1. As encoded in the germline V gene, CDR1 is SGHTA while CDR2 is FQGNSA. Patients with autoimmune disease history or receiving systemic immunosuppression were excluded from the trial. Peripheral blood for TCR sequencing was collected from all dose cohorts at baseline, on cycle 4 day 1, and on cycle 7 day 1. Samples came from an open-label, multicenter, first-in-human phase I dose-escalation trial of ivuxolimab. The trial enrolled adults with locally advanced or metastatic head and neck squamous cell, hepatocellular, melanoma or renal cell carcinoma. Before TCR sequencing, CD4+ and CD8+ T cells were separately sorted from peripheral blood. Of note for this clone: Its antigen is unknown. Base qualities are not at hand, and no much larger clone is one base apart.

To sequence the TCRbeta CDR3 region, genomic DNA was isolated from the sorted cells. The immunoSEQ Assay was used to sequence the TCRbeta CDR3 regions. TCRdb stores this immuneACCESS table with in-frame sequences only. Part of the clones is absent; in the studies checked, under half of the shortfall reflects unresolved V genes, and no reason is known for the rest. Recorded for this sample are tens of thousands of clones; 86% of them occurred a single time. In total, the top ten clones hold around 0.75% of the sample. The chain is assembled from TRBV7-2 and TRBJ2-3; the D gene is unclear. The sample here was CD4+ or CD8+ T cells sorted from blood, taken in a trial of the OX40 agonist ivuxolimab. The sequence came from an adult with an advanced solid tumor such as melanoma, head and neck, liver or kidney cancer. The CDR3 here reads CASSLASYTQYF. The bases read TGTGCCAGCAGCTTAGCGAGTTATACGCAGTATTTT. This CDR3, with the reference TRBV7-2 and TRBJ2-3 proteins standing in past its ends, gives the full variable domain GAGVSQSPSNKVTEKGKDVELRCDPISGHTALYWYRQSLGQGLEFLIYFQGNSAPDKSGLPSDRFSAERTGGSVSTLTIQRTQQEDSAVYLCASSLASYTQYFGPGTRLTVL.